Below, one T cell receptor (beta chain) is given with its context. It was with 60 Vbeta and 13 Jbeta primers that the PCR ran. Assay used: immunoSEQ multiplex PCR; TCRdb lists only in-frame clones, some missing. The sample has 95,000 to 150,000 clones, around 74% seen once. The V end was cut by 7 bases, the J end by 3 bases, with 15 bases between. CDR3 size: 14 residues. Germline V CDR1 and CDR2: KGHSH, LQKENI. These data belong to a study of cytomegalovirus exposure and HLA in healthy donors. The source material was PBMCs. This TCR came from a man in his sixties in good health and CMV-seropositive. This chain connects TRBV18 to TRBJ1-1; no clear D. Here the CDR3 DNA reads TGTGCCAGCTTCGGGAGCAGCCTTCACACTGAAGCTTTCTTT. Translation gives CASFGSSLHTEAFF.